This is a list of T cell receptor beta chains from one sample in a study of shared clonotypes between healthy human individuals. Assay used: immunoSEQ multiplex PCR; TCRdb lists only in-frame clones, some missing. The sample lists millions of clones; more than 90% were seen once. The sample was naive CD4+ T cells sorted from blood. Every receptor here comes from a young man in good health. Each CDR3 is given with its conserved first and last residue. Each record gives: J gene, clone size, D gene, V gene, CDR3 DNA, CDR3 protein. D genes are given only for firm matches. A row's size may be missing; if present it is once, few, many or a size class.

J: TRBJ2-2
size: NA
D: TRBD2
V: TRBV30
DNA: TGTTCTAGCGGGGGGGCCTACACCGGGGAGCTGTTTTTT
CDR3: CSSGGAYTGELFF

J: TRBJ1-4
size: NA
D: NA
V: TRBV28
DNA: TGTGCCAGCAGTTTTAGCCCAGGGAATGAAAAACTGTTTTTT
CDR3: CASSFSPGNEKLFF

J: TRBJ2-2
size: NA
D: TRBD1
V: TRBV19
DNA: TGTGCCAGTATTGGGACAGGAGCGAACACCGGGGAGCTGTTTTTT
CDR3: CASIGTGANTGELFF

J: TRBJ1-5
size: NA
D: NA
V: TRBV10-3
DNA: TGTGCCATCAGGGCCGGGGATAGCAATCAGCCCCAGCATTTT
CDR3: CAIRAGDSNQPQHF

J: TRBJ2-7
size: once
D: NA
V: TRBV9
DNA: TGTGCCAGCAGCGTAGCAAGTGGTGGTCACTACGAGCAGTACTTC
CDR3: CASSVASGGHYEQYF

J: TRBJ2-1
size: NA
D: TRBD2
V: TRBV7-2
DNA: TGTGCCAGCAGCTTAACTGGACTAGACAACTACGAGCAGTTCTTC
CDR3: CASSLTGLDNYEQFF

J: TRBJ2-5
size: once
D: NA
V: TRBV11-3
DNA: TGTGCCAGCAGCAAAGGGGCTGGAGAGACCCAGTACTTC
CDR3: CASSKGAGETQYF

J: TRBJ1-4
size: NA
D: TRBD1
V: TRBV5-6
DNA: TGTGCCAGCAGCGATTCCGGGACAGGTCATGAAAAACTGTTTTTT
CDR3: CASSDSGTGHEKLFF

J: TRBJ1-6
size: NA
D: NA
V: TRBV5-1
DNA: TGCGCCAGCAGCTTAACAGGGTTCAATTCACCCCTCCACTTT
CDR3: CASSLTGFNSPLHF

J: TRBJ1-2
size: NA
D: NA
V: TRBV7-2
DNA: TGTGCCAGCAGCTCCGGGACGTCACGCTACACCTTC
CDR3: CASSSGTSRYTF

J: TRBJ1-6
size: NA
D: NA
V: TRBV5-6
DNA: TGTGCCAGCAGCTTTCTATCTCCCAGGGGCCGGTCCTATAATTCACCCCTCCACTTT
CDR3: CASSFLSPRGRSYNSPLHF

J: TRBJ2-3
size: NA
D: NA
V: TRBV5-1
DNA: TGCGCCAGCAGCTTGGCAGCGGGCGGCACAGATACGCAGTATTTT
CDR3: CASSLAAGGTDTQYF

J: TRBJ1-1
size: NA
D: TRBD1
V: TRBV11-1
DNA: TGTGCCAGCAGCTCTATTGGACAGGGGACGAACACTGAAGCTTTCTTT
CDR3: CASSSIGQGTNTEAFF

J: TRBJ1-2
size: NA
D: NA
V: TRBV29-1
DNA: TGCAGCGTTGACTGGGGAAACTATGGCTACACCTTC
CDR3: CSVDWGNYGYTF

J: TRBJ1-1
size: few
D: NA
V: TRBV10-3
DNA: TGTGCCACCGGAGGAGGAATGGGACACACTGAAGCTTTCTTT
CDR3: CATGGGMGHTEAFF

J: TRBJ1-5
size: NA
D: NA
V: TRBV19
DNA: TGTGCCAGTAGACAGGGTCTGGGTCAGCCCCAGCATTTT
CDR3: CASRQGLGQPQHF

J: TRBJ2-3
size: NA
D: NA
V: TRBV14
DNA: TGTGCCAGCAGCTCGATCGGCGGGGGCCTCTTGGGAACAGATACGCAGTATTTT
CDR3: CASSSIGGGLLGTDTQYF

J: TRBJ2-3
size: NA
D: TRBD1
V: TRBV5-1
DNA: TGCGCCAGCAGCTTAGGGGACAGGGGAGATACGCAGTATTTT
CDR3: CASSLGDRGDTQYF

J: TRBJ2-4
size: NA
D: TRBD2
V: TRBV5-1
DNA: TGCGCCAGCAGCTTGGCGCTAGCGGGGGAAAACATTCAGTACTTC
CDR3: CASSLALAGENIQYF

J: TRBJ1-5
size: NA
D: NA
V: TRBV4-1
DNA: TGCGCCAGCAGCCCCGAACCGCGGGTCGATCAGCCCCAGCATTTT
CDR3: CASSPEPRVDQPQHF

J: TRBJ2-7
size: NA
D: NA
V: TRBV4-1
DNA: TGCGCCAGCAGCCAAGGATTGCAGGGCATGGACGAGCAGTACTTC
CDR3: CASSQGLQGMDEQYF

J: TRBJ1-5
size: NA
D: NA
V: TRBV25-1
DNA: TGTGCCAGCAGTGTCCTGCCCTGGGAGGGTCATCAGCCCCAGCATTTT
CDR3: CASSVLPWEGHQPQHF

J: TRBJ2-7
size: NA
D: TRBD2
V: TRBV5-4
DNA: TGTGCCAGCAGCTATGATAGCGGGAGGTCGATGTACGAGCAGTACTTC
CDR3: CASSYDSGRSMYEQYF

J: TRBJ2-2
size: NA
D: TRBD1
V: TRBV2
DNA: TGTGCCAGCAGTAGACAGGGGCCTAACACCGGGGAGCTGTTTTTT
CDR3: CASSRQGPNTGELFF

J: TRBJ1-2
size: once
D: NA
V: TRBV6-5
DNA: TGTGCCAGCAGTTACGAGCTTAACTATGGCTACACCTTC
CDR3: CASSYELNYGYTF

J: TRBJ2-3
size: NA
D: TRBD1
V: TRBV7-9
DNA: TGTGCCAGCAGCAGAAGAGGGACAGCCATCAGGGGAAGCACAGATACGCAGTATTTT
CDR3: CASSRRGTAIRGSTDTQYF

J: TRBJ1-4
size: few
D: NA
V: TRBV28
DNA: TGTGCCAGCCACCCGGCTGCTGGGAATGAAAAACTGTTTTTT
CDR3: CASHPAAGNEKLFF

J: TRBJ1-3
size: NA
D: NA
V: TRBV6-5
DNA: TGTGCCAGCAGTTACTCGGTCAGGAGTACTGGAAACACCATATATTTT
CDR3: CASSYSVRSTGNTIYF

J: TRBJ2-6
size: NA
D: NA
V: TRBV10-1
DNA: TGCGCCAGCAGTGAGTCAGGGAGTGGGGCCAACGTCCTGACTTTC
CDR3: CASSESGSGANVLTF

J: TRBJ2-7
size: once
D: TRBD2
V: TRBV28
DNA: TGTGCCAGCAGTTTGGCCGGGGCTAGCGGGAGTTACGAGCAGTACTTC
CDR3: CASSLAGASGSYEQYF

J: TRBJ2-1
size: once
D: NA
V: TRBV5-3
DNA: TGTGCCAGAACCCAGCCGGGGGACGAGTCCTACAATGAGCAGTTCTTC
CDR3: CARTQPGDESYNEQFF

J: TRBJ2-7
size: NA
D: TRBD2
V: TRBV5-1
DNA: TGCGCCAGCAGCCGACTAGCGGATTACGAGCAGTACTTC
CDR3: CASSRLADYEQYF

J: TRBJ2-3
size: NA
D: NA
V: TRBV5-4
DNA: TGTGCCAGCAGCTTGATCGGGGGGCCCCTCACAGATACGCAGTATTTT
CDR3: CASSLIGGPLTDTQYF

J: TRBJ1-4
size: NA
D: TRBD1
V: TRBV19
DNA: TGTGCCAGTAGTACGACAGGGGGCTTTGGTGAAAAACTGTTTTTT
CDR3: CASSTTGGFGEKLFF

J: TRBJ1-2
size: few
D: NA
V: TRBV28
DNA: TGTGCCAGCAGTTTAATGCCCTATGGCTACACCTTC
CDR3: CASSLMPYGYTF

J: TRBJ2-1
size: NA
D: NA
V: TRBV30
DNA: TGTGCCTGGAGTGTAAGGGTAGGGGCGTCCTACAATGAGCAGTTCTTC
CDR3: CAWSVRVGASYNEQFF

J: TRBJ1-1
size: NA
D: TRBD1
V: TRBV30
DNA: TGTGCCTGGAGTCATAAGGACAGGAGAAACACTGAAGCTTTCTTT
CDR3: CAWSHKDRRNTEAFF

J: TRBJ2-1
size: NA
D: NA
V: TRBV19
DNA: TGTGCCAGTAGCAATAAATACGGACAGCTACCTAACAATGAGCAGTTCTTC
CDR3: CASSNKYGQLPNNEQFF

J: TRBJ2-5
size: NA
D: NA
V: TRBV5-6
DNA: TGTGCCAGCAGGACCACATGGGAGACCCAGTACTTC
CDR3: CASRTTWETQYF

J: TRBJ1-3
size: once
D: NA
V: TRBV9
DNA: TGTGCCAGCAGCCCGCGGTTATTTAGCTCTGGAAACACCATATATTTT
CDR3: CASSPRLFSSGNTIYF

J: TRBJ2-3
size: NA
D: NA
V: TRBV9
DNA: TGTGCCAGCAGTGGACTGGGGGGATGGGACACAGATACGCAGTATTTT
CDR3: CASSGLGGWDTDTQYF

J: TRBJ2-5
size: NA
D: TRBD2
V: TRBV15
DNA: TGTGCCACCAGCAGGGACCGGACTAGCGGGAGGTTGGGCGAGACCCAGTACTTC
CDR3: CATSRDRTSGRLGETQYF

J: TRBJ2-7
size: NA
D: NA
V: TRBV5-1
DNA: TGCGCCAGCAGCTTGGTTGTCGCAGGGAAAACCTACGAGCAGTACTTC
CDR3: CASSLVVAGKTYEQYF

J: TRBJ1-2
size: NA
D: NA
V: TRBV5-6
DNA: TGTGCCAGCAGCTTGGGGGGACTTTCACCTAACTATGGCTACACCTTC
CDR3: CASSLGGLSPNYGYTF

J: TRBJ1-1
size: few
D: TRBD1
V: TRBV7-9
DNA: TGTGCCAGCAGCGGACCGGGACAGCACACTGAAGCTTTCTTT
CDR3: CASSGPGQHTEAFF

J: TRBJ2-1
size: NA
D: NA
V: TRBV5-6
DNA: TGTGCCAGCAGCCCTGGACGGAGCTCCTACAATGAGCAGTTCTTC
CDR3: CASSPGRSSYNEQFF

J: TRBJ1-3
size: NA
D: NA
V: TRBV19
DNA: TGTGCCAGTAGTATCCGGGGACTTAGCTCTGGAAACACCATATATTTT
CDR3: CASSIRGLSSGNTIYF

J: TRBJ2-7
size: NA
D: NA
V: TRBV5-1
DNA: TGCGCCAGCAGCTTGGGTCCAGGGTTGAACGAGCAGTACTTC
CDR3: CASSLGPGLNEQYF

J: TRBJ2-3
size: NA
D: TRBD1
V: TRBV5-1
DNA: TGCGCCAGCAGCCAGGACAGGATCACAGATACGCAGTATTTT
CDR3: CASSQDRITDTQYF

J: TRBJ2-6
size: few
D: NA
V: TRBV5-1
DNA: TGCGCCAGCAGCTTGGGACAGGCTGGGGCCAACGTCCTGACTTTC
CDR3: CASSLGQAGANVLTF

J: TRBJ1-3
size: NA
D: TRBD1
V: TRBV18
DNA: TGTGCCAGCTCACCTGCAGGGGGCTTTGGAAACACCATATATTTT
CDR3: CASSPAGGFGNTIYF

J: TRBJ2-7
size: once
D: NA
V: TRBV11-3
DNA: TGTGCCAGCAGCCTGGGGGGGGCTGGAGAGCAGTACTTC
CDR3: CASSLGGAGEQYF

J: TRBJ1-2
size: NA
D: NA
V: TRBV10-3
DNA: TGTGCCATCAGCGGACAGTCGGGCGGCTATGGCTACACCTTC
CDR3: CAISGQSGGYGYTF

J: TRBJ2-7
size: NA
D: TRBD2
V: TRBV5-1
DNA: TGCGCCAGCAGCTTGGGGGGAATTAGCGGGAGGGCCGTCTTGCGCGAGCAGTACTTC
CDR3: CASSLGGISGRAVLREQYF

J: TRBJ2-1
size: NA
D: NA
V: TRBV5-1
DNA: TGCGCCAGCAGCTCGGGACTGGAATACAATGAGCAGTTCTTC
CDR3: CASSSGLEYNEQFF